These 8 T cell receptor beta chains came from one sample sequenced in a study of blood T cell repertoires in COVID-19. The method was immunoSEQ multiplex PCR; TCRdb's version includes in-frame clones alone and lacks a portion of them. Seen here are under 150,000 clones, about 84% observed once, and the top ten hold roughly 1.5%. Sequenced material: peripheral blood. The receptor set was obtained from a man aged 50 or older with acute or convalescent COVID-19.

V usage is TRBV24-1 and J usage is TRBJ1-1; tentatively, D is TRBD1 (5 bases). CDR1 and CDR2 from the germline V gene are KGHDR and SFDVKD. The CDR3 has 13 residues. The germline V and J ends were trimmed by 4 bases and 5 bases, with 10 bases remaining between them. CDR3 in DNA: TGTGCCACCAGTGAACAACAGGATACTGAAGCTTTCTTT. Protein sequence: CATSEQQDTEAFF.

This chain joins TRBV28 and TRBJ2-2; 9 bases agree with TRBD1. Germline V gene data show CDR1 as MDHEN and CDR2 as SYDVKM. The CDR3 is 15 residues long. Losses at the gene ends were 5 bases for V and 7 bases for J; bases not matched to a gene: 8. The CDR3, as DNA: TGTGCCAGCAGTCCCCGGGACAGGGCTGTCGGGGAGCTGTTTTTT. It encodes CASSPRDRAVGELFF.

V gene TRBV2 combines with J gene TRBJ2-7, with D possibly being TRBD1 (5 bases). The V gene's germline CDR1 is SNHLY and CDR2 FYNNEI. The CDR3 spans 15 residues. Between the trimmed V and J ends, which lost 4 bases and 3 bases, there was a span of 16 bases. CDR3 sequence (DNA): TGTGCCAGCAGTGTTCAAAGGGGCAGTTACTACGAGCAGTACTTC. Its protein product is CASSVQRGSYYEQYF. The full variable domain, in which reference TRBV2 and TRBJ2-7 provide the parts outside the CDR3, is EPEVTQTPSHQVTQMGQEVILRCVPISNHLYFYWYRQILGQKVEFLVSFYNNEISEKSEIFDDQFSVERPDGSNFTLKIRSTKLEDSAMYFCASSVQRGSYYEQYFGPGTRLTVT.

The rearrangement joins TRBV2 to TRBJ1-4; no definite D call. CDR1 and CDR2 (germline): SNHLY, FYNNEI. This CDR3 is built from 10 residues. V was trimmed by 6 bases and J by 11 bases, leaving 7 bases between them. The CDR3 bases are TGTGCCAGCAGGTACAAGAAACTGTTTTTT. Translated, it gives CASRYKKLFF.

This clone was picked up one time. This sequence joins TRBV5-1 and TRBJ1-1, with TRBD1 matching 7 bases. Germline V gene sequence: CDR1 SGHRS, CDR2 YFSETQ. The CDR3 contains 13 residues. V was clipped by 3 bases and J by 10 bases; unmatched bases: 9. Here the CDR3 reads CASSYDREGRAFF. In DNA form, the CDR3 reads TGCGCCAGCAGCTACGACAGGGAAGGGAGAGCTTTCTTT.

In its sample, this clone was seen a few times. The V and J genes are TRBV6-1 and TRBJ2-7; 10 bases align to TRBD1. V lost 5 bases to trimming and J lost 3 bases; unmatched junction nucleotides: 7. CDR1 and CDR2 (germline): MNHNS, SASEGT. This CDR3 has 15 amino acids. The CDR3 coding sequence is TGTGCCAGCAGTCCCCAGGGACAGGGGAGCTACGAGCAGTACGTC. Its translation: CASSPQGQGSYEQYV.

On this clone: The same CDR3 arises from other DNA sequences in this sample as well. The V call is TRBV30, the J call TRBJ1-2; D is unclear. Trimming left V 0 bases short and J 7 bases short, with 6 bases between. CDR1 and CDR2 (germline): GTSNPN, SVGIG (reference sequence). The CDR3 is 11 amino acids. CDR3 region: CAWSVGGGYTF. The DNA for the CDR3 is TGTGCCTGGAGTGTCGGAGGTGGCTACACCTTC.

The chain joins TRBV5-1 to TRBJ2-1; 8 bases align to TRBD2. The CDR3 sequence is 15 residues long. With V trimmed by 4 bases and J by 2 bases, 5 bases remained unmatched. The V gene's germline CDR1 is SGHRS and CDR2 YFSETQ. The CDR3 sequence is CASSPSGGPYNEQFF. CDR3 coding DNA: TGCGCCAGCAGCCCCAGCGGGGGCCCCTACAATGAGCAGTTCTTC.